A single count supports the clone carrying this T cell receptor beta chain. Its antigen remains unknown. The data derive from a study of shared clonotypes between healthy human individuals. Donors comprised healthy HIV-negative adults lacking recent acute infections or vaccinations. CDR1 is MGHRA and CDR2 is YSYEKL in the germline V gene. The V end was cut by 0 bases, the J end by 0 bases, with 15 bases between. CDR3 size: 19 residues. Points from the study as a whole: A reduction in generation probabilities was seen for non-shared clonotypes relative to those shared by all four donors. Among donors, clonotype sharing was expected to be affected by sequencing depth.

Clones were sequenced by immunoSEQ multiplex PCR, and TCRdb holds only the in-frame ones, with some missing. The sample holds about 2.4 million clones, approximately 93% seen once. The sequenced sample was naive CD4+ T cells from PBMCs. Subset of the sample: CD45RA+ positively selected. V usage is TRBV4-1 and J usage is TRBJ2-6; D is perhaps TRBD1 (5 bases). This receptor was taken from a man aged 18 to 35 in good health. Some clones in this sample may be carry-over from other donors' samples. The CDR3 nucleotides read TGCGCCAGCAGCCAAGAGAGTTCAGGGAAATCCTCTGGGGCCAACGTCCTGACTTTC. The encoded protein is CASSQESSGKSSGANVLTF.